This T cell receptor beta chain was sequenced during a study of PD-L1 blockade in urothelial cancer. At the level of the study: Patients commenced atezolizumab at some point between 2014 and 2015, and it was given at 1,200 mg intravenously every 3 weeks. In the patient group, about 90% of the roughly 29 were males with bladder-origin urothelial cancer.

Germline-derived CDR1 and CDR2 are SGHNT and YYREEE (reference sequence). This CDR3 has 17 residues. Trimming removed 4 bases from V and 2 bases from J, with 21 bases in between. Patients suffered from locally advanced or metastatic urothelial carcinoma. Using immunoSEQ multiplex PCR, the repertoire was profiled, and TCRdb retains in-frame clones only, with some absent. The sample includes approximately 52,000 clones, approximately 77% of them seen just once. Sequenced material: PBMCs, taken around atezolizumab (anti-PD-L1) treatment. The chain uses TRBV5-4 and TRBJ2-5, with a tentative D call TRBD1 (6 bases). The receptor's source is a man aged 65 to 79 with urothelial cancer. CDR3 region: CASSLVGQRAGQETQYF. For the CDR3, the DNA is TGTGCCAGCAGCCTTGTTGGACAGAGAGCAGGGCAAGAGACCCAGTACTTC.